Each of the 22 T cell receptor beta chains below was sequenced from the same sample in a study of cytomegalovirus exposure and HLA in healthy donors. 60 Vbeta and 13 Jbeta primers were used in PCR. Sequencing was performed with immunoSEQ multiplex PCR; in TCRdb, only in-frame clones are kept and a portion is missing. Seen here are approximately 110,000 clones, roughly 74% observed once, and the top ten hold roughly 0.87%. Source material: PBMCs. All receptors derive from a woman aged 25 to 39 in good health and CMV-seronegative.

The chain has TRBV18 and TRBJ1-4; 7 bases fit TRBD1. Germline V gene sequence: CDR1 KGHSH, CDR2 LQKENI. The CDR3 consists of 15 residues. V lost 1 base to trimming and J lost 4 bases; unmatched junction nucleotides: 3. In DNA form, the CDR3 reads TGTGCCAGCTCACCACAGGGGGCTGGTAATGAAAAACTGTTTTTT. It translates to CASSPQGAGNEKLFF.

The rearrangement links TRBV12-5 to TRBJ2-1; 7 nucleotides agree with TRBD1. This CDR3 comprises 12 residues. Losses at the gene ends were 6 bases for V and 9 bases for J; bases not matched to a gene: 5. Germline CDR1 reads LGHNT; CDR2 reads FRNRAP. The CDR3 sequence: CASGTGQAEQFF. CDR3 DNA: TGTGCTAGTGGAACCGGACAGGCTGAGCAGTTCTTC.

The chain has TRBV29-1 and TRBJ1-2, with 9 nucleotides matching TRBD1. The germline V gene encodes CDR1 SQVTM and CDR2 ANQGSEA. V shed 6 bases, J shed 6 bases, and the junction held 5 bases outside the gene matches. The CDR3 is 12 amino acids. DNA for the CDR3: TGCAGCGTCACAGGGACAGGGAATGGCTACACCTTC. Amino acids: CSVTGTGNGYTF.

A remark on this clone: One end of the junction varies from germline; a read error may be responsible. V and J are TRBV7-7 and TRBJ2-7; TRBD1 matches 10 bases. The CDR3 extends over 17 amino acids. The germline V gene encodes CDR1 SSHAT and CDR2 FNYEAQ (reference sequence). The CDR3 reads CASSSNPPGTGECEQYF. CDR3 nucleotides: TGTGCTAGCAGCTCGAACCCTCCCGGGACAGGGGAATGCGAGCAGTACTTC.

The V call is TRBV25-1, the J call TRBJ1-2; no firm D call. The germline V and J ends were trimmed by 7 bases and 5 bases, with 11 bases remaining between them. The CDR3 consists of 12 residues. CDR1 MGHDK and CDR2 SYGVNS come from the germline V gene. In nucleotides, the CDR3 is TGTGCCAGCATGATAGATAAATATGGCTACACCTTC. Protein sequence: CASMIDKYGYTF.

The chain uses TRBV2 and TRBJ2-7, with 9 positions matching TRBD2. Per germline, CDR1 SNHLY and CDR2 FYNNEI. This CDR3 is 15 amino acids long. J gave up 3 bases and V 6 bases, and 9 bases lay outside the gene matches. CDR3 residues: CASRETSGSVYEQYF. In nucleotides, the CDR3 is TGTGCCAGCAGGGAAACTAGCGGGTCCGTCTACGAGCAGTACTTC.

This chain links TRBV14 with TRBJ1-1; D perhaps matches TRBD1 (6 bases). Germline V gene data show CDR1 as SGHDN and CDR2 as FVKESK. Trimming took 2 bases from V and 1 from J, leaving 8 bases between them. The CDR3 length is 14 residues. CDR3 sequence: CASSQTGKNTEAFF. The CDR3 region has the DNA TGTGCCAGCAGCCAAACAGGGAAGAACACTGAAGCTTTCTTT.

This clone was counted between two and nine times. The J gene is TRBJ1-1, the V gene TRBV29-1, with a tentative D call TRBD1 (5 bases). CDR3 length equals 12 residues. V lost 5 bases to trimming and J lost 3 bases, with 10 bases between them. Germline V gives CDR1 SQVTM, CDR2 ANQGSEA. CDR3: CSVFPGDTEAFF. CDR3 nucleotides: TGCAGCGTTTTTCCGGGGGACACTGAAGCTTTCTTT.

This chain connects TRBV10-3 to TRBJ2-3; D not certain. The V and J ends lost 7 bases and 0 bases respectively, with 11 bases between them. Germline assignment: CDR1 ENHRY and CDR2 SYGVKD. The CDR3 is 14 amino acids. This CDR3 reads CAITVAQSTDTQYF. The CDR3 bases are TGTGCCATCACTGTAGCCCAGAGCACAGATACGCAGTATTTT.

The chain links TRBV4-3 to TRBJ2-1, with a tentative D call TRBD1 (5 bases). Trimming left V 4 bases short and J 7 bases short, with 14 bases between. Germline V gives CDR1 LGHNA, CDR2 YSLEER. This CDR3 spans 14 amino acids. The CDR3 loop reads CASSPRRVGNEQFF. As DNA, the CDR3 is TGCGCCAGCAGCCCCCGCAGGGTGGGGAATGAGCAGTTCTTC.

The chain combines TRBV7-3 with TRBJ2-1; D may be TRBD1 (7 bases). Germline assignment: CDR1 SGHTA and CDR2 FQGTGA. The CDR3 has 18 residues. V gave up 5 bases and J gave up 12 bases, with 32 bases separating them. CDR3 in amino acids: CASSPQPARLTGRDGQFF. CDR3 nucleotides: TGTGCCAGCAGCCCACAGCCAGCCAGGTTGACAGGGCGGGATGGGCAGTTCTTC.

V is TRBV5-4 and J is TRBJ2-1; 8 nucleotides agree with TRBD2. Unmatched junction bases numbered 4, after V lost 1 base and J lost 10 bases. CDR1 SGHNT and CDR2 YYREEE come from the germline V gene (reference sequence). CDR3 length equals 13 residues. The CDR3, as DNA: TGTGCCAGCAGCTTGATCGGGGGGGGCGAGCAGTTCTTC. Translating it yields CASSLIGGGEQFF.

This clone came up once. The chain recombines TRBV6-6 with TRBJ2-3, with 11 bases aligning to TRBD2. After removal of 8 bases from V and 4 bases from J, the junction contained 11 bases not matched to a gene. Germline V gene data show CDR1 as MNHNY and CDR2 as SVGAGI (reference sequence). CDR3 length: 16 amino acids. CDR3 sequence: CASFDISGGESDTQYF. The DNA of the CDR3 is TGTGCCAGCTTTGACATTAGCGGGGGGGAGTCAGATACGCAGTATTTT.

In its sample, this clone was seen once. The chain recombines TRBV29-1 with TRBJ2-7; maybe TRBD2 (5 bases). Trimming left V 4 bases short and J 5 bases short, with 9 bases between. The length of the CDR3 is 11 residues. Germline V gives CDR1 SQVTM, CDR2 ANQGSEA. CDR3 in DNA: TGCAGCGTTGCGAGGGCCCACGAGCAGTACTTC. It translates to CSVARAHEQYF.

The V gene is TRBV5-3, the J gene TRBJ1-4; D is undetermined. TRBV5-3 is assigned to the ORF class and has an uncertain function. The V end was cut by 4 bases, the J end by 0 bases, with 19 bases between. The CDR3 runs to 18 residues. The CDR3 here is CARSERGIHVSTNEKLFF. The CDR3 coding sequence is TGTGCCAGAAGCGAAAGAGGTATCCACGTTTCAACTAATGAAAAACTGTTTTTT.

In regard to this clone: This same CDR3 is encoded by further DNA sequences in the sample. This chain joins TRBV7-9 and TRBJ2-7, with TRBD1 matching over 11 bases. V dropped 5 bases and J dropped 5; count of bases not matched to a gene: 5. CDR3 length: 14 residues. Looked up from germline, CDR1 is SEHNR and CDR2 is FQNEAQ (reference sequence). The CDR3 nucleotides are TGTGCCAGCAGCCGGGACAGGGGGTCTCACGAGCAGTACTTC. Encoded protein: CASSRDRGSHEQYF.

This clone was seen only a few times. The V gene is TRBV19, the J gene TRBJ1-2, with a possible D match to TRBD1 (6 bases). This CDR3 has 13 amino acids. Trimming shortened V by 5 bases and J by 3 bases, and 10 bases separated the two germline ends. From germline, CDR1 is LNHDA and CDR2 SQIVND (reference sequence). The CDR3 DNA reads as TGTGCCAGTAGTCCCCAGGGGTACTATGGCTACACCTTC. It encodes CASSPQGYYGYTF.

About this clone: The junction shows a germline mismatch at one end, possibly a read error. The V and J genes are TRBV7-2 and TRBJ1-6; D ambiguous. Germline loops: CDR1 SGHTA, CDR2 FQGNSA. This CDR3 spans 13 amino acids. CDR3 loop: CASSLVEGEVLIF. The CDR3 DNA follows: TGTGCCAGCAGCTTAGTCGAGGGTGAGGTCCTAATCTTT.

This sequence joins TRBV19 and TRBJ2-1; 14 positions agree with TRBD2. From germline, CDR1 is LNHDA and CDR2 SQIVND (reference sequence). The V segment lost 5 bases and the J segment 0 bases; nucleotides outside the gene matches: 12. This CDR3 region has 20 residues. In DNA, the CDR3 is TGTGCCAGTAGTGCTTATCCGGGACTAGCGGGGGCAAACTCCTACAATGAGCAGTTCTTC. Translated, it gives CASSAYPGLAGANSYNEQFF.

This chain uses TRBV5-4 with TRBJ1-2; TRBD1 aligns across 7 bases. Losses at the gene ends were 2 bases for V and 8 bases for J; bases not matched to a gene: 6. Germline CDR1 reads SGHNT; CDR2 reads YYREEE (reference sequence). The CDR3 has 13 amino acids. CDR3 residues: CASSLMGTEGYTF. The CDR3 DNA reads as TGTGCCAGCAGCTTAATGGGGACAGAAGGCTACACCTTC.

CDR3 amino acids: CASSLDGGRNTIYF. As DNA, the CDR3 is TGTGCCAGCAGCTTAGATGGCGGTAGGAACACCATATATTTT. The chain carries TRBV11-3 and TRBJ1-3, with unresolved D. V was cut by 0 bases and J by 7 bases, with 10 bases left in between. The germline CDR1 and CDR2 sequences are SGHNT and YENEEA. CDR3 length: 14 amino acids.

V gene TRBV5-1 combines with J gene TRBJ1-1; 8 bases match TRBD1. The CDR3 is 15 amino acids. The ends lost 0 bases at V and 5 bases at J; junction bases unmatched: 6. Germline CDR1 is SGHRS and CDR2 is YFSETQ. Here the CDR3 DNA reads TGCGCCAGCAGCTTGGGTACAGGGGGAGAAACTGAAGCTTTCTTT. Amino acids: CASSLGTGGETEAFF.